These T cell receptor beta chains were read from a single sample in a study of shared clonotypes between healthy human individuals. Profiled with immunoSEQ multiplex PCR; TCRdb holds only in-frame clones, not every one. The sample lists over a million clones; approximately 97% were seen once. The specimen was naive CD4+ T cells sorted from blood. The receptors come from a man aged 25-45 years in good health. Each CDR3 is given with its conserved first and last residue. Fields, in order: D gene, V gene, CDR3 protein. A D gene is named only where the DNA matches it firmly.

D gene: TRBD2; V gene: TRBV11-3; CDR3 protein: CASNPRDRLAGANHEQYF
D gene: NA; V gene: TRBV9; CDR3 protein: CASSSGASYEQYF
D gene: NA; V gene: TRBV11-2; CDR3 protein: CASSSQGWSTEAFF
D gene: NA; V gene: TRBV28; CDR3 protein: CASRTDSYGYTF
D gene: TRBD1; V gene: TRBV6-6; CDR3 protein: CASSLQGALTEAFF
D gene: TRBD2; V gene: TRBV5-6; CDR3 protein: CASSLLAGVYNEQFF
D gene: NA; V gene: TRBV18; CDR3 protein: CASSPRGRGYGYTF
D gene: TRBD2; V gene: TRBV5-1; CDR3 protein: CASSSYSGRPHNEQFF
D gene: TRBD1; V gene: TRBV2; CDR3 protein: CASRDRGPNEQFF
D gene: TRBD2; V gene: TRBV10-1; CDR3 protein: CASSRTLAGGMTDTQYF
D gene: TRBD2; V gene: TRBV27; CDR3 protein: CASSLGSGSFETQYF
D gene: NA; V gene: TRBV5-8; CDR3 protein: CASSWCPKFEGERLFEQYF
D gene: NA; V gene: TRBV28; CDR3 protein: CASISRDGKRYEQYF
D gene: NA; V gene: TRBV7-9; CDR3 protein: CASSLRDPTRGLFF
D gene: TRBD1; V gene: TRBV5-1; CDR3 protein: CASSLDRGNTGELFF
D gene: TRBD1; V gene: TRBV19; CDR3 protein: CASLMRTGIADTQYF
D gene: NA; V gene: TRBV19; CDR3 protein: CASSHGAHDTDTQYF
D gene: NA; V gene: TRBV6-1; CDR3 protein: CASSEWSEQFF
D gene: NA; V gene: TRBV19; CDR3 protein: CASSIGVNTEAFF
D gene: NA; V gene: TRBV19; CDR3 protein: CASSIGTGTRTEAFF
D gene: TRBD1; V gene: TRBV6-1; CDR3 protein: CASGGTGLDYGYTF
D gene: TRBD1; V gene: TRBV9; CDR3 protein: CASSVGSGTASYEQYF
D gene: NA; V gene: TRBV10-1; CDR3 protein: CASSESGAGNTIYF
D gene: NA; V gene: TRBV5-1; CDR3 protein: CASSFQGTNEKLFF
D gene: NA; V gene: TRBV29-1; CDR3 protein: CSAWGQGGGDTEAFF
D gene: NA; V gene: TRBV5-1; CDR3 protein: CASSTQVRDEKLFF